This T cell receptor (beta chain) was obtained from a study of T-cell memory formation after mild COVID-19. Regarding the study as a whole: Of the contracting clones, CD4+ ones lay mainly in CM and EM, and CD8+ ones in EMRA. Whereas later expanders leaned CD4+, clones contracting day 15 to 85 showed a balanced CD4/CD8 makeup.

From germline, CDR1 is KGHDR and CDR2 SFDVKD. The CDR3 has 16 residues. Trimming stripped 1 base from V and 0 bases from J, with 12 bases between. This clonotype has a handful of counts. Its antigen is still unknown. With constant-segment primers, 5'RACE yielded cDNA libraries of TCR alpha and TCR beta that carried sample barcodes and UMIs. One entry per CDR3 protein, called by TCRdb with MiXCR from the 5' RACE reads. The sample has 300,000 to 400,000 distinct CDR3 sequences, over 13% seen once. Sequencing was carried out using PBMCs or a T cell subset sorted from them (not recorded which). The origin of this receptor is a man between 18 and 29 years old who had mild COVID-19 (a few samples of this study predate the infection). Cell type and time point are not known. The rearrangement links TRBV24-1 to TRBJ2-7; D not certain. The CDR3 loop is CATSDFRACSSYEQYV. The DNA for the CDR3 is TGTGCCACCAGTGATTTTCGGGCATGTAGCTCCTACGAGCAGTACGTC.